This TCR beta chain was recovered during a study of T cell changes during pregnancy in multiple sclerosis. The germline gives CDR1 MNHEY, CDR2 SVGAGI. The CDR3 loop spans 15 amino acids. V shed 6 bases and J shed 4 bases, with 16 bases lying between them. Assay used: immunoSEQ multiplex PCR; TCRdb lists only in-frame clones, some missing. The sample lists about 70,000 clones; 90% to 95% were seen once. The sequencing used peripheral blood, collected in the second trimester of pregnancy. The chain couples TRBV6-5 to TRBJ1-5; a possible D gene is TRBD1 (6 bases). This receptor was obtained from a female donor in good health, enrolled as a control in a pregnancy study. The CDR3 bases are TGTGCCAGCAGCTTCGACAGGTCTGCGAATCAGCCCCAGCATTTT. It encodes CASSFDRSANQPQHF.